This TCR beta chain was found in a study of blood T cells in healthy people across ages. Broader study findings: Estimated diversity, derived from one million T cells, was regarded as an underestimate.

CDR1 is ENHRY and CDR2 is SYGVKD in the germline V gene. This CDR3 comprises 14 residues. Trimming removed 2 bases at V and 10 bases at J, with 18 bases between. This clonotype was counted only a few times. Its antigen is unknown. Using a J-beta primer mix together with a sample-barcoded 5' primer, a second PCR was run for about 7 to 12 cycles. The template-switch adaptor, which had 12 random nucleotides, put a tag on each cDNA molecule. Via MiXCR, TCRdb re-called the 5' RACE reads, giving one row per CDR3 protein. Of around 1,800,000 distinct CDR3 sequences listed, 35% to 50% are singletons. This receptor was obtained from a human donor in good health. Sequenced material: blood. The chain links TRBV10-3 to TRBJ2-7, with D unresolved. For the CDR3, the DNA is TGTGCCATCAGTGAGGACCAAGAGGACGAAATTCAGTACTTC. This codes for CAISEDQEDEIQYF.